This TCR beta chain was identified during a study of blood T cell repertoires in COVID-19. Only in-frame clones appear in the TCRdb table, and some are missing; sequencing was by immunoSEQ multiplex PCR. The data hold about 68,000 clones, with 65% to 90% observed a single time. The germline CDR1 and CDR2 sequences are SGHRS and YFSETQ. The V and J ends lost 0 bases and 5 bases respectively, with 5 bases between them. The CDR3 totals 12 residues. This sequence originates from a man aged 45-65 years with acute or convalescent COVID-19. The sequencing sample was made of peripheral blood. The V call is TRBV5-1, the J call TRBJ1-2; no firm D call. As DNA, the CDR3 is TGCGCCAGCAGCTTGGGTTCTTATGGCTACACCTTC. The encoded protein is CASSLGSYGYTF. The variable domain in full, completed from reference TRBV5-1 and TRBJ1-2, reads KAGVTQTPRYLIKTRGQQVTLSCSPISGHRSVSWYQQTPGQGLQFLFEYFSETQRNKGNFPGRFSGRQFSNSRSEMNVSTLELGDSALYLCASSLGSYGYTFGSGTRLTVV.